This T cell receptor beta chain was found in a study of type 1 and type 2 diabetes patients. Study in general: A total of around 18 million paired-end reads came from the whole study.

Other autoimmune diseases and infections within the past four weeks excluded donors. A remark on this clonotype: Its antigen is unidentified.

PCR was run on genomic DNA. The TCR beta CDR3 region was amplified using 30 forward and 13 reverse primers. TCRdb reprocessed the multiplex PCR reads via MiXCR and lists one record per CDR3 protein. The data contain approximately 260,000 distinct CDR3 sequences, around 47% of them singletons. V lost 4 bases, J lost 1 base, and 23 bases lay in between. Per the germline V gene, CDR1 is DFQATT and CDR2 is SNEGSKA (reference sequence). The CDR3 extends over 18 amino acids. General study points: Highly-expanded CD4+ clones were few in type 2 diabetes, median one, 3.9% of reads.

The sequence was collected from a man aged 18 to 30 with type 2 diabetes. Source material: peripheral blood mononuclear cells (PBMCs). The chain joins TRBV20-1 to TRBJ2-1; D remains ambiguous. CDR3 in DNA: TGCAGTGCTAAGGCCGTGAGTTGGTCCCTTTCGTCCTACAATGAGCAGTTCTTC. The encoded protein is CSAKAVSWSLSSYNEQFF.